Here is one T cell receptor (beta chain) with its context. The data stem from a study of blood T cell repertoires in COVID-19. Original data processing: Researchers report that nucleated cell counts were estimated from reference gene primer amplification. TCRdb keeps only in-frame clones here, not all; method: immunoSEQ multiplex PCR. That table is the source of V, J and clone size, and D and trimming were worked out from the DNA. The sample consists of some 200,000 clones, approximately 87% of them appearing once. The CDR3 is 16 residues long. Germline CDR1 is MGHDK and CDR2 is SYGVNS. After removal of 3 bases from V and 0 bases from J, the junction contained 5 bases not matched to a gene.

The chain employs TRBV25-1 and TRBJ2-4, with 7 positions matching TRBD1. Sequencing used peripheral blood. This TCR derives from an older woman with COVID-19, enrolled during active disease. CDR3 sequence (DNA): TGTGCCAGCAGTGAGGGACAGATTCTAGCCAAAAACATTCAGTACTTC. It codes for CASSEGQILAKNIQYF. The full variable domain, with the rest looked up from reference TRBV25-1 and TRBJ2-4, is EADIYQTPRYLVIGTGKKITLECSQTMGHDKMYWYQQDPGMELHLIHYSYGVNSTEKGDLSSESTVSRIRTEHFPLTLESARPSHTSQYLCASSEGQILAKNIQYFGAGTRLSVL.